This T cell receptor beta chain is from a study of regulatory T cells in long-lasting Graves disease. Time point reported: persistent/refractory GD, antithyroid drugs over 5 years with positive TRAb. PBMC RNA was the source of the TCR library. Patients met American Thyroid Association criteria for Graves' disease. Patient provenance is recorded as an endocrinology department in Xi'an, China. Investigators prepared the TCR beta libraries by applying iRepertoire HTBI primers and Arm-PCR of CDR3 regions. One entry per CDR3 protein, called by TCRdb with MiXCR from the multiplex PCR reads. The table records fewer than 600,000 distinct CDR3 sequences, approximately 23% of them present only once. Study results and limitations: Persistent disease exhibited a predilection for TRBV28, TRBJ1-2 and TRBJ2-5. Relative to newly diagnosed Graves' patients, persistent ones had lower TCR diversity.

The ends lost 6 bases at V and 6 bases at J; junction bases unmatched: 4. The CDR3 sequence is 14 residues long. Germline loops: CDR1 MNHEY, CDR2 SMNVEV (reference sequence). Remarks on this clonotype: Its target is not known.

The chain is built from TRBV27 and TRBJ2-2, with TRBD2 identical over 10 bases. Sequencing used peripheral blood mononuclear cells (PBMCs), obtained when the disease was refractory, from a patient treated with antithyroid drugs. The TCR comes from a female donor with Graves disease. The CDR3: CASSLAGESGELFF. DNA of the CDR3: TGTGCCAGCAGCCTAGCGGGAGAGTCCGGGGAGCTGTTTTTT.